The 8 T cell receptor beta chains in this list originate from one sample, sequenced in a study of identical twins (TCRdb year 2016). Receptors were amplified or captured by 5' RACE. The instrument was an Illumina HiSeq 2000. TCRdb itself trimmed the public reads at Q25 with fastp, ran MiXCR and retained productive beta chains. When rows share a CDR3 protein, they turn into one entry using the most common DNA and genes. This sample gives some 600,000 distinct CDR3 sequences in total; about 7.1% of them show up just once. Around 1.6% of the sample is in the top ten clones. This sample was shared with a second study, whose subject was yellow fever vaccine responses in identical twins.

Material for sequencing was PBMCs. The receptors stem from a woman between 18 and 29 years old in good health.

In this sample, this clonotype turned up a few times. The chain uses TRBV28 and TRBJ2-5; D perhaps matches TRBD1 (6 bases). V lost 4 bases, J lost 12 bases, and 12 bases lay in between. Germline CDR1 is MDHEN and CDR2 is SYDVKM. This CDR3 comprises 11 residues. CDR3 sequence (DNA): TGTGCCAGCAGTTCTGGACAGCCCAAGTACTTC. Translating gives CASSSGQPKYF.

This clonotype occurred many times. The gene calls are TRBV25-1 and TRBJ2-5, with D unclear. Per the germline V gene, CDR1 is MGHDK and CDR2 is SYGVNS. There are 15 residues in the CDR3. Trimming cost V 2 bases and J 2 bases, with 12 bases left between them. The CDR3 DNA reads TGTGCCAGCAGTGAAGACCCGAGCACACAAGAGACCCAGTACTTC. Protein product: CASSEDPSTQETQYF.

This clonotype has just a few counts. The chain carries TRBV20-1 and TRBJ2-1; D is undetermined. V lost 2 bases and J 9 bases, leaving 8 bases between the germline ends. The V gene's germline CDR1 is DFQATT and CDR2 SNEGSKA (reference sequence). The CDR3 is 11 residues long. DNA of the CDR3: TGCAGTGCTAGATCTGCGTTTGAGCAGTTCTTC. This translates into CSARSAFEQFF.

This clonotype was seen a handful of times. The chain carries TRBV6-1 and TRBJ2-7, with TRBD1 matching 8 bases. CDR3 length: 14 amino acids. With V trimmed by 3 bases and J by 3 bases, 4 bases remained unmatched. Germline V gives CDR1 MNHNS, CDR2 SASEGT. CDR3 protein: CASSDGTGNYEQYV. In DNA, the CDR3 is TGTGCCAGCAGTGATGGGACAGGAAACTACGAGCAGTACGTC.

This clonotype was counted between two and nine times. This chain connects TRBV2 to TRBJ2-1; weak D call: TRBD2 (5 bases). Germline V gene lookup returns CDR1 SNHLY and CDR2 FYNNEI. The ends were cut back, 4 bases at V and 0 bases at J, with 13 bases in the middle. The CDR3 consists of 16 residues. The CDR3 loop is CASSGPGLRSYNEQFF. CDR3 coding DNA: TGTGCCAGCAGTGGGCCAGGACTTCGCTCCTACAATGAGCAGTTCTTC. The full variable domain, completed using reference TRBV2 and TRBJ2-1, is EPEVTQTPSHQVTQMGQEVILRCVPISNHLYFYWYRQILGQKVEFLVSFYNNEISEKSEIFDDQFSVERPDGSNFTLKIRSTKLEDSAMYFCASSGPGLRSYNEQFFGPGTRLTVL.

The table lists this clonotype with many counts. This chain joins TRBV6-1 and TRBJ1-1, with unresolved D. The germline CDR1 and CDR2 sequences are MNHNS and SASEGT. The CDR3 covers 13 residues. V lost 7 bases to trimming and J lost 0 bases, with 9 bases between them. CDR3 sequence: CASTKWMNTEAFF. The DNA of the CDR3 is TGTGCCAGCACGAAATGGATGAACACTGAAGCTTTCTTT.

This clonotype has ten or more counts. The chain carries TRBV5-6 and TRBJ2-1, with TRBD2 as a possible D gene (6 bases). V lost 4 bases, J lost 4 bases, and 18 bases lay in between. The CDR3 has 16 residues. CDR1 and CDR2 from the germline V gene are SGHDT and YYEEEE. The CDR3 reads CASSPSEGGSYNEQFF. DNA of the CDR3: TGTGCCAGCAGCCCCTCAGAGGGAGGCTCGTACAATGAGCAGTTCTTC. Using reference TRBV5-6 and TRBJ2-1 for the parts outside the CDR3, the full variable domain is DAGVTQSPTHLIKTRGQQVTLRCSPKSGHDTVSWYQQALGQGPQFIFQYYEEEERQRGNFPDRFSGHQFPNYSSELNVNALLLGDSALYLCASSPSEGGSYNEQFFGPGTRLTVL.

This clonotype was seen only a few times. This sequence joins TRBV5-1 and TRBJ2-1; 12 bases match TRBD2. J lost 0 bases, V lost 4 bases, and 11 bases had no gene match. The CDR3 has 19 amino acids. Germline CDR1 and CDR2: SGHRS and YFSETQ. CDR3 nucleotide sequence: TGCGCCAGCAGCCTGAGGGGACTAGCGGGTGACAGCTCCTACAATGAGCAGTTCTTC. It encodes CASSLRGLAGDSSYNEQFF.